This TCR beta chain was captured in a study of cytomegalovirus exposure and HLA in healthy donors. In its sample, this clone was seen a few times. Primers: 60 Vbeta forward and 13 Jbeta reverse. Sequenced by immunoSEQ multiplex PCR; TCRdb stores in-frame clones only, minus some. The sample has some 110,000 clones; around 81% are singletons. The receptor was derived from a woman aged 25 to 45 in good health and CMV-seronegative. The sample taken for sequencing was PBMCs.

CDR3 protein: CSATLSRGKNIQYF. The CDR3 bases are TGCAGCGCCACCCTCTCCAGGGGAAAGAACATTCAGTACTTC. This chain links TRBV29-1 with TRBJ2-4, with D possibly matching TRBD1 (6 bases). V dropped 7 bases and J dropped 7 bases, with 20 bases sitting between them. The germline V gene encodes CDR1 SQVTM and CDR2 ANQGSEA. The CDR3 runs 14 residues.